The next 3 T cell receptor beta chains were all read from a single sample in a study of blood T cells in healthy people across ages. Together with a sample-barcoded 5' primer, a J-beta primer mix was included in a second PCR lasting 7 to 11 cycles. TCRdb called the 5' RACE reads again in MiXCR, with one record for every CDR3 protein. The sample has approximately 800,000 distinct CDR3 sequences, roughly 50% seen once. Sequenced: blood. The receptors derive from an elderly man in good health.

This sequence joins TRBV6-6 and TRBJ1-2; D call uncertain. The length of the CDR3 is 14 residues. Germline CDR1 MNHNY, CDR2 SVGAGI (reference sequence). Between the trimmed V and J ends, which lost 2 bases and 0 bases, there was a span of 7 bases. Here the CDR3 DNA reads TGTGCCAGCAGTTACGCCAGCACTAACTATGGCTACACCTTC. Residues: CASSYASTNYGYTF.

The V call is TRBV6-6, the J call TRBJ2-1; D is perhaps TRBD1 (6 bases). The CDR3 loop spans 16 amino acids. The ends were cut back, 5 bases at V and 7 bases at J, with 21 bases in the middle. From germline, CDR1 is MNHNY and CDR2 SVGAGI (reference sequence). As DNA, the CDR3 is TGTGCCAGCAGTCCCCGGGCCGCTGAAGGGGGTAATGAGCAGTTCTTC. Its translation is CASSPRAAEGGNEQFF.

This clonotype was observed a handful of times. The gene calls are TRBV29-1 and TRBJ2-5, with 7 bases identical to TRBD1. V lost 7 bases, J lost 5 bases, and 7 bases stayed unmatched. The CDR3 contains 12 residues. CDR1 SQVTM and CDR2 ANQGSEA come from the germline V gene. This CDR3 is CSGITGVETQYF. CDR3 sequence (DNA): TGCAGCGGAATCACAGGGGTCGAGACCCAGTACTTC.